This TCR beta chain stems from a study of blood T cell repertoires in COVID-19. Study-wide context: T cells, B-cell-depleted T cells, or PBMCs supplied cDNA or gDNA.

TCRdb keeps only in-frame clones here, not all; method: immunoSEQ multiplex PCR. The repertoire includes hundreds of thousands of clones, roughly 79% of them detected once, and 7.5% sits in the top ten. For this clone: One end of the junction varies from germline; a read error may be responsible.

From germline, CDR1 is SGHDT and CDR2 YYEEEE. The CDR3 has 15 amino acids. The sample taken for sequencing was peripheral blood. The chain uses TRBV5-6 and TRBJ1-2, with TRBD1 as a possible D gene (6 bases). This sequence originates from a woman of 80 years or more with COVID-19, enrolled during active disease. The CDR3, as DNA: TGTGCCAGCAACTTGCTGCAGGGGCAGAGCTATGGCTACACCTTC. It codes for CASNLLQGQSYGYTF.